This T cell receptor beta chain was documented in a study of blood T cell repertoires in COVID-19. Looking at the study overall: Samples of COVID-19 (acute and convalescent) were obtained from the United States, Italy and Spain. In each case, the material was cDNA or gDNA derived from T cells, B-cell-depleted T cells, or PBMCs.

Germline loops: CDR1 MDHEN, CDR2 SYDVKM. CDR3 length equals 14 residues. Unmatched junction bases numbered 5, after V lost 6 bases and J lost 2 bases. Enrollment of patients from Seattle took place during active infection, with longitudinal follow-up. Authors' analysis steps: Counts of nucleated cells, estimated from reference gene primer amplification, were obtained. Assay: immunoSEQ multiplex PCR; the TCRdb copy retains only in-frame clones and omits some. V and J calls and clone size follow that table, whereas D and trimming were derived from the DNA. There are roughly 410,000 clones in the sample; around 87% occur only once, and under 3% lies in the top ten.

The chain joins TRBV28 to TRBJ1-2; the match to TRBD1 covers 8 bases. This receptor was identified in a woman between 55 and 75 years old with COVID-19, enrolled during active disease. The sequencing sample was made of peripheral blood. CDR3 protein: CASRSTGANYGYTF. DNA of the CDR3: TGTGCCAGCAGGTCGACAGGGGCGAACTATGGCTACACCTTC.